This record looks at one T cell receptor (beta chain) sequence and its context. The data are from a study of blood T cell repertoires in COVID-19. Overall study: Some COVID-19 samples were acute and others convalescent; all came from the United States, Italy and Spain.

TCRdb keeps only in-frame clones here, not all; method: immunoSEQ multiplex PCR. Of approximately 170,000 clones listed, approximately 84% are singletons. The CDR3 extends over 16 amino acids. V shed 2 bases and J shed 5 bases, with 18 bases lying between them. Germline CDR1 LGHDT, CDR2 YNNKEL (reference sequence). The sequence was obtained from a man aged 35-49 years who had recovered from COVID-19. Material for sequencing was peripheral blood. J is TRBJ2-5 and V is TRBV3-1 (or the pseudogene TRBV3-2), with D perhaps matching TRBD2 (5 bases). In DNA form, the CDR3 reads TGTGCCAGCAGCCAAATGGGCGGAGGTTATGCGGAGACCCAGTACTTC. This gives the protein CASSQMGGGYAETQYF.